This T cell receptor beta chain was recovered during a study of glioma-infiltrating T cells after dendritic cell vaccination. Study observations and caveats: Only a small number of patients had complete blood and tumor samples.

Assay used: immunoSEQ multiplex PCR; TCRdb lists only in-frame clones, some missing. The sample records tens of thousands of clones, around 90% being singletons. On this clone itself: Its antigen is as yet unknown.

From germline, CDR1 is KGHSH and CDR2 LQKENI. Trimming took 1 base from V and 0 from J, leaving 13 bases between them. The CDR3 spans 17 residues. The sequenced sample was blood, obtained before dendritic cell vaccination. This chain connects TRBV18 to TRBJ2-1; unclear D gene. The sequence came from a human donor with glioblastoma. CDR3 bases: TGTGCCAGCTCACCACGTTCGCCAGGAAGCTCCTACAATGAGCAGTTCTTC. Its translation is CASSPRSPGSSYNEQFF.